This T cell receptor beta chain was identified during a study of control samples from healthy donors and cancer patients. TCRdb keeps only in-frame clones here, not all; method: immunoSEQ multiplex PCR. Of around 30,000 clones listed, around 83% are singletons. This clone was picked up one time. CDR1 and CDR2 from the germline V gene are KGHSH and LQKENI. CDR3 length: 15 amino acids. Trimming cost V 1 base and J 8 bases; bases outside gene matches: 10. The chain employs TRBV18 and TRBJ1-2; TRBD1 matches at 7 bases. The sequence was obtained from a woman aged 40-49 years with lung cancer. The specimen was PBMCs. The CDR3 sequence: CASSPQGDRVWGYTF. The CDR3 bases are TGTGCCAGCTCACCACAAGGCGACAGGGTCTGGGGCTACACCTTC.